This T cell receptor beta chain was sequenced for a study of PD-L1 blockade in urothelial cancer. In regard to this clone: Its antigen remains unidentified.

The study, taken as a whole, reports: When pretreatment blood TCR clonality was below the median, it predicted better survival.

The time point here: pretreatment peripheral blood. Trimming left V 3 bases short and J 5 bases short, with 13 bases between. CDR1 and CDR2 from the germline V gene are MNHEY and SMNVEV (reference sequence). This CDR3 comprises 14 residues. Synthetic analogs of TCR templates were spiked into every PCR. TCRdb keeps only in-frame clones here, not all; method: immunoSEQ multiplex PCR. The repertoire holds about 88,000 clones, 70% to 90% seen once, with around 1% in the top ten. This specimen was PBMCs, taken around atezolizumab (anti-PD-L1) treatment. The receptor's source is a woman aged 80 or older with urothelial cancer. The chain couples TRBV27 to TRBJ2-5, with a possible D match to TRBD1 (5 bases). The CDR3 sequence: CASSLMGPGETQYF. The CDR3 DNA follows: TGTGCCAGCAGTTTGATGGGTCCAGGGGAGACCCAGTACTTC.